This is a list of T cell receptor beta chains from one sample in a study of tissue T cells after allogeneic stem cell transplantation. The repertoire was sequenced with immunoSEQ multiplex PCR; TCRdb's copy has only in-frame clones and lacks some. The sample contains under 750 clones, about 80% of which appear only once. Material: mid-colon tissue, obtained at autopsy. The source is a female patient between 18 and 49 years old with steroid-refractory graft-versus-host disease after an allogeneic stem cell transplant. Some T cells may be supplied by the graft donor. The CDR3 runs from the conserved cysteine through the conserved F or W. Fields, in order: V gene, D gene, clone size, J gene, CDR3 DNA, CDR3 protein. A D gene is named only where the DNA matches it firmly. The size field is filled for only some rows; it gives once, few, many or a size class.

v_gene: TRBV27
d_gene: -
abundance: -
j_gene: TRBJ2-7
CDR3nt: TGTGCCAGCAACAACGGAGGGTTGGAGCAGTACTTC
CDR3aa: CASNNGGLEQYF

v_gene: TRBV7-9
d_gene: -
abundance: few
j_gene: TRBJ1-1
CDR3nt: TGTGCCAGCAGCTCAGAGAGGGGGGGCGGAGGAGGGAGGACTGAAGCTTTCTTT
CDR3aa: CASSSERGGGGGRTEAFF

v_gene: TRBV24-1
d_gene: TRBD1
abundance: -
j_gene: TRBJ2-3
CDR3nt: TGTGCCACCAGTCCAGGGGGACGTTACACAGATACGCAGTATTTT
CDR3aa: CATSPGGRYTDTQYF

v_gene: TRBV9
d_gene: -
abundance: -
j_gene: TRBJ1-5
CDR3nt: TGTGCCAGCAGCGTAGGGGGGGGCAGCCAGCCCCAGCATTTT
CDR3aa: CASSVGGGSQPQHF

v_gene: TRBV4-1
d_gene: -
abundance: -
j_gene: TRBJ2-3
CDR3nt: TGCGCCAGCAGCCAAGATCGGAGGGGGGGCGTGGTAGATACGCAGTATTTT
CDR3aa: CASSQDRRGGVVDTQYF

v_gene: TRBV10-1
d_gene: -
abundance: few
j_gene: TRBJ2-5
CDR3nt: TGCGCCAGCAGTGCCGGGAGAGGGCCAGGGGAGACCCAGTACTTC
CDR3aa: CASSAGRGPGETQYF

v_gene: TRBV9
d_gene: TRBD1
abundance: -
j_gene: TRBJ1-1
CDR3nt: TGTGCCAGCAGCGTAGCCCCGGGACAGGGAGCTTTCTTT
CDR3aa: CASSVAPGQGAFF

v_gene: TRBV6-1
d_gene: -
abundance: -
j_gene: TRBJ1-4
CDR3nt: TGTGCCAGCAGTGAATATGCAGGGATTAATGAAAAACTGTTTTTT
CDR3aa: CASSEYAGINEKLFF

v_gene: TRBV6-5
d_gene: -
abundance: -
j_gene: TRBJ1-2
CDR3nt: TGTGCCAGCAGTTCTCAGGGTCCCTATGGCTACACCTTC
CDR3aa: CASSSQGPYGYTF

v_gene: TRBV5-6
d_gene: -
abundance: few
j_gene: TRBJ1-1
CDR3nt: TGTGCCAGCAGCTTTTTGAACACTGAAGCTTTCTTT
CDR3aa: CASSFLNTEAFF

v_gene: TRBV27
d_gene: -
abundance: few
j_gene: TRBJ1-1
CDR3nt: TGTGCCAGCAGTGCGACAGGCCCGAACACTGAAGCTTTCTTT
CDR3aa: CASSATGPNTEAFF

v_gene: TRBV5-6
d_gene: -
abundance: -
j_gene: TRBJ2-5
CDR3nt: TGTGCCAGCAGCTTGGGGCCGGGGGCCGCGGGAGACCAGTACTTC
CDR3aa: CASSLGPGAAGDQYF

v_gene: TRBV21-1
d_gene: -
abundance: once
j_gene: TRBJ2-2
CDR3nt: TGTGCCAGCGTAAATGTCCCCCGGACCCCCGCCGGGGAGCTGTTTTTT
CDR3aa: CASVNVPRTPAGELFF

v_gene: TRBV24-1
d_gene: TRBD1
abundance: -
j_gene: TRBJ1-1
CDR3nt: TGTGCCACCAGTGATTCAGGGGGGGTGGGGACTGAAGCTTTCTTT
CDR3aa: CATSDSGGVGTEAFF

v_gene: TRBV5-1
d_gene: -
abundance: few
j_gene: TRBJ1-2
CDR3nt: TGCGCCAGCAGCTTGGAGACGTCGAATTATGGCTACACCTTC
CDR3aa: CASSLETSNYGYTF

v_gene: TRBV3-1/TRBV3-2
d_gene: -
abundance: -
j_gene: TRBJ2-1
CDR3nt: TGTGCCAGCAGCCAAGGAAGTCATTACAATGAGCAGTTCTTC
CDR3aa: CASSQGSHYNEQFF

v_gene: TRBV5-1
d_gene: TRBD2
abundance: -
j_gene: TRBJ2-7
CDR3nt: TGCGCCAGCAGCTTGAAAAGTGGCCTAGCGGGATTCAACGAGCAGTACTTC
CDR3aa: CASSLKSGLAGFNEQYF

v_gene: TRBV4-1
d_gene: -
abundance: -
j_gene: TRBJ1-2
CDR3nt: TGCGCCAGCAAGATAAACCGACGGACCTATGGCTACACCTTC
CDR3aa: CASKINRRTYGYTF

v_gene: TRBV6-5
d_gene: -
abundance: -
j_gene: TRBJ2-3
CDR3nt: TGTGCCAGCAGTTACTCACCAGGGGTCCTCGATACGCAGTATTTT
CDR3aa: CASSYSPGVLDTQYF

v_gene: TRBV6-2/TRBV6-3
d_gene: -
abundance: -
j_gene: TRBJ1-2
CDR3nt: TGTGCCAGCAGTTACCTCTTTTCTTATGGCTACACCTTC
CDR3aa: CASSYLFSYGYTF

v_gene: TRBV5-1
d_gene: -
abundance: -
j_gene: TRBJ2-7
CDR3nt: TGCGCCAGCAGTTCTGGGGACACTAGGAGGAACGAGCAGTACTTC
CDR3aa: CASSSGDTRRNEQYF

v_gene: TRBV6-5
d_gene: TRBD1
abundance: few
j_gene: TRBJ1-5
CDR3nt: TGTGCCAGCAGCCGGACAGGAGGGTATCAGCCCCAGCATTTT
CDR3aa: CASSRTGGYQPQHF

v_gene: TRBV7-8
d_gene: -
abundance: -
j_gene: TRBJ2-5
CDR3nt: TGTGCCAGCAGCTTAGAACAGGCTGTAGAAGAGACCCAGTACTTC
CDR3aa: CASSLEQAVEETQYF

v_gene: TRBV2
d_gene: TRBD1
abundance: -
j_gene: TRBJ1-5
CDR3nt: TGTGCCAGCAGGAAGGACAGGGTGGTGTCGAGGAGCAATCAGCCCCAGCATTTT
CDR3aa: CASRKDRVVSRSNQPQHF

v_gene: TRBV9
d_gene: TRBD1
abundance: -
j_gene: TRBJ1-1
CDR3nt: TGTGCCAGCAGCCCCCGACAGGGGGGCCTGAAATTTGAAGCTTTCTTT
CDR3aa: CASSPRQGGLKFEAFF

v_gene: TRBV5-1
d_gene: -
abundance: -
j_gene: TRBJ2-1
CDR3nt: TGCGCCAGCAGCTTTGGAGCAGGCACCTACAATGAGCAGTTCTTC
CDR3aa: CASSFGAGTYNEQFF

v_gene: TRBV5-3
d_gene: TRBD2
abundance: once
j_gene: TRBJ2-1
CDR3nt: TGTGCCAGAACCGGGAGGGCCTGCAATGAGCAGTTCTTC
CDR3aa: CARTGRACNEQFF

v_gene: TRBV6-5
d_gene: -
abundance: few
j_gene: TRBJ2-7
CDR3nt: TGTGCCAGCAGTTACTCGCTTGGGACACTCGAGCAGTACTTC
CDR3aa: CASSYSLGTLEQYF

v_gene: TRBV30
d_gene: -
abundance: -
j_gene: TRBJ2-1
CDR3nt: TGTGCCTGGACCCGGTTCGATGAGCAGTTCTTC
CDR3aa: CAWTRFDEQFF

v_gene: TRBV5-1
d_gene: -
abundance: once
j_gene: TRBJ2-1
CDR3nt: TGCGCCAGCAGCCTGCCGACTCCCGAGCAGTTCTTC
CDR3aa: CASSLPTPEQFF

v_gene: TRBV9
d_gene: -
abundance: once
j_gene: TRBJ1-2
CDR3nt: TGTGCCAGCAGCGTAGCTACTGCCCACACCGGCTACACCTTC
CDR3aa: CASSVATAHTGYTF

v_gene: TRBV11-2
d_gene: TRBD1
abundance: -
j_gene: TRBJ2-7
CDR3nt: TGTGCCAGCAGCGGGTGGACAGGGAACGCCGAGCAGTACTTC
CDR3aa: CASSGWTGNAEQYF

v_gene: TRBV6-4
d_gene: -
abundance: once
j_gene: TRBJ1-2
CDR3nt: TGTGCCAGCAGTGACTGGATTCGGGGATCCTCCTATGGCTACACCTTC
CDR3aa: CASSDWIRGSSYGYTF

v_gene: TRBV7-9
d_gene: -
abundance: few
j_gene: TRBJ2-5
CDR3nt: TGTGCCAGCAGCTTAGCGAGGGAGGAGCAAGAGACCCAGTACTTC
CDR3aa: CASSLAREEQETQYF

v_gene: TRBV4-1
d_gene: -
abundance: -
j_gene: TRBJ1-1
CDR3nt: TGCGCCAGCAGCCGACCAACAGGGAAGAGAACTGAAGCTTTCTTT
CDR3aa: CASSRPTGKRTEAFF

v_gene: TRBV4-2
d_gene: TRBD1
abundance: -
j_gene: TRBJ1-3
CDR3nt: TGTGCCAGCAGCCAAGCTCGGGACAGAGCTGGAAACACCATATATTTT
CDR3aa: CASSQARDRAGNTIYF

v_gene: TRBV28
d_gene: -
abundance: few
j_gene: TRBJ2-7
CDR3nt: TGTGCCAGCAACTGGAACTACGAGCAGTACTTC
CDR3aa: CASNWNYEQYF

v_gene: TRBV28
d_gene: -
abundance: -
j_gene: TRBJ2-1
CDR3nt: TGTGCCAGCAGTGGGACCCTCACTTACAATGAGCAGTTCTTC
CDR3aa: CASSGTLTYNEQFF

v_gene: TRBV7-9
d_gene: TRBD2
abundance: -
j_gene: TRBJ2-6
CDR3nt: TGTGCCAGCAGCTTAGGTCGGGGGGCTGGGGCCAACGTCCTGACTTTC
CDR3aa: CASSLGRGAGANVLTF

v_gene: TRBV12-3/TRBV12-4
d_gene: -
abundance: -
j_gene: TRBJ1-2
CDR3nt: TGTGCCAGCAGCCTCAGGGCCAACTATGGCTACACCTTC
CDR3aa: CASSLRANYGYTF

v_gene: TRBV27
d_gene: -
abundance: once
j_gene: TRBJ1-5
CDR3nt: TGTGCCAGCAGTTTTGCCCCAGGGAGGAAGGGTGGCAATCAGCCCCAGCATTTT
CDR3aa: CASSFAPGRKGGNQPQHF

v_gene: TRBV12-3/TRBV12-4
d_gene: -
abundance: -
j_gene: TRBJ2-7
CDR3nt: TGTGCCAGCAGTTTAGCGAGCGGGTACGAGCAGTACTTC
CDR3aa: CASSLASGYEQYF